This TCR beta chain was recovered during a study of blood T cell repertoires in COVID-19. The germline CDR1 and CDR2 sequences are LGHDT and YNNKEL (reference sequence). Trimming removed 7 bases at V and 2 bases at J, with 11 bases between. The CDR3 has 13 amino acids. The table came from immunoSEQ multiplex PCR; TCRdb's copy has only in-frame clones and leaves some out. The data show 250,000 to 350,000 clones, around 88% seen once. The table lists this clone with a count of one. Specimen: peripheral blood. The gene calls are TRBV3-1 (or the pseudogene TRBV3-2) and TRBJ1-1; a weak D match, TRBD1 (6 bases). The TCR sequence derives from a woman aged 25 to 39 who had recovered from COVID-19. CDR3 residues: CASMDSGNTEAFF. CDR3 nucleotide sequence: TGTGCCAGCATGGACAGTGGTAACACTGAAGCTTTCTTT.